A selection of T cell receptor beta chains follows, all from one sample in a study of blood T cells in healthy people across ages. TCRdb itself ran the 5' RACE reads through MiXCR, one entry per CDR3 protein. The sample holds 1,500,000 or so distinct CDR3 sequences, approximately 59% seen once. Sequenced: blood. These receptors all come from a young man in good health. CDR3s include the opening cysteine and the closing phenylalanine or tryptophan. Each record gives: D gene, clone size, J gene, V gene, CDR3 length, CDR3 DNA, CDR3 protein. D genes are given only for firm matches. The size entry is marked missing in some rows and otherwise reads once, few, many or a size class.

TRBD2 . TRBJ2-4 TRBV5-5 16 TGTGCCAGCAGCCCAATAGCGGGAGCAGGCCAAAACATTCAGTACTTC CASSPIAGAGQNIQYF
. . TRBJ2-7 TRBV6-2/TRBV6-3 13 TGTGCCAGCAGTTTTGGAGGGATCTACGAGCAGTACTTC CASSFGGIYEQYF
TRBD2 once TRBJ2-1 TRBV14 19 TGTGCCAGCAGCCGACCTGGACTAGCGGGAGGGGACTCCTACAATGAGCAGTTCTTC CASSRPGLAGGDSYNEQFF
. . TRBJ1-1 TRBV29-1 16 TGCAGCGTTGAAATCGGGGGCTCGGGGTTGGGCACTGAAGCTTTCTTT CSVEIGGSGLGTEAFF
TRBD2 once TRBJ2-1 TRBV7-2 17 TGTGCCAGCAGCTGGGGACTAGCGGGGGGGTACCAAGAGACCCAGTTCTTC CASSWGLAGGYQETQFF
. . TRBJ1-1 TRBV4-1 16 TGCGCCAGCAGCCAAGATTATTCAGGGTATGGTACTGAAGCTTTCTTT CASSQDYSGYGTEAFF
. few TRBJ2-3 TRBV5-1 14 TGCGCCAGCAGCTTGGGAACTCGTGAAGATACGCAGTATTTT CASSLGTREDTQYF
. . TRBJ2-1 TRBV27 15 TGTGCCAGCACCCTGGTTCCCGCTCGAGGGGGTCAGCAGTTCTTC CASTLVPARGGQQFF
. . TRBJ2-6 TRBV9 16 TGTGCCAGCAGCGCTGTTACGGGCTCTGGGGCCAACGTCCTGACTTTC CASSAVTGSGANVLTF
. few TRBJ2-7 TRBV6-5 12 TGTGCCAGCGGTAGGGTACTATACGAGCAGTACTTC CASGRVLYEQYF
. . TRBJ2-3 TRBV11-2 14 TGTGCCAGCAGCCCCACGATCGCTTTAGATACGCAGTATTTT CASSPTIALDTQYF
. . TRBJ2-7 TRBV20-1 16 TGCAGTGCTTTTGACCCGGGACTCCAAAGCTCCTACGAGCAGTACTTC CSAFDPGLQSSYEQYF
TRBD1 few TRBJ2-3 TRBV6-1 16 TGTGCCAGCAGTGACCCCAGGACAGGTGTGTTGGATACGCAGTATTTT CASSDPRTGVLDTQYF
. . TRBJ2-5 TRBV6-2/TRBV6-3 12 TGTGCCAGCAGGATAGCAGGGGAGACCCAGTACTTC CASRIAGETQYF
TRBD1 . TRBJ1-6 TRBV2 14 TGTGCCAGCAGCCCGGACAGGGTGACTTCACCCCTCCACTTT CASSPDRVTSPLHF
TRBD1 . TRBJ1-6 TRBV27 15 TGTGCCAGCAGTTTTAACAGGGGGAGAGGATCACCCCTCCACTTT CASSFNRGRGSPLHF
TRBD1 . TRBJ2-1 TRBV3-1 20 TGTGCCAGCAGCCAAGAGGCGATGTGGACAGGGTTCTCCTACGGCAATGAGCAGTTCTTC CASSQEAMWTGFSYGNEQFF
. . TRBJ2-1 TRBV3-1 14 TGTGCCTCCCAACCGGCGGTCTCCTACAATGAGCAGTTCTTC CASQPAVSYNEQFF
TRBD2 . TRBJ2-3 TRBV3-1 16 TGTGCCAGCAGCCACCGGACTAGCGGGCTCACAGATACGCAGTATTTT CASSHRTSGLTDTQYF
. few TRBJ2-1 TRBV9 12 TGTGCCAGCAGCGGGGACTCTAATGAGCAGTTCTTC CASSGDSNEQFF
. . TRBJ2-5 TRBV20-1 18 TGCAGTGCTAGAGCCCTCGGAGGGCCGATACGTTACCAAGAGACCCAGTACTTC CSARALGGPIRYQETQYF
TRBD2 . TRBJ2-5 TRBV7-2 15 TGTGCCAGCAGCTTAGGTGGGAGGGCCGGAGAGACCCAGTACTTC CASSLGGRAGETQYF
TRBD2 . TRBJ2-4 TRBV27 17 TGTGCCAGCAGTTTATCCGGGACTAGACTAGCCAAAAACATTCAGTACTTC CASSLSGTRLAKNIQYF
. . TRBJ1-1 TRBV18 16 TGTGCCAGCTCACCTCTAGGACAGCTAATGAACACTGAAGCTTTCTTT CASSPLGQLMNTEAFF
. few TRBJ1-2 TRBV10-3 13 TGTGCCATCACCTTGACTCAGAACTATGGCTACACCTTC CAITLTQNYGYTF
. . TRBJ2-4 TRBV7-2 16 TGTGCCAGCAGCTTAGTTGGGGGTTCTGCCAAAAACATTCAGTACTTC CASSLVGGSAKNIQYF
. . TRBJ2-3 TRBV9 14 TGTGCCAGCAGCGTAGGTGCCTTCACAGATACGCAGTATTTT CASSVGAFTDTQYF
. . TRBJ2-3 TRBV6-5 18 TGTGCCAGCAGTTACTCGAAGGCCTCAAGGTGGGGCACAGATACGCAGTATTTT CASSYSKASRWGTDTQYF